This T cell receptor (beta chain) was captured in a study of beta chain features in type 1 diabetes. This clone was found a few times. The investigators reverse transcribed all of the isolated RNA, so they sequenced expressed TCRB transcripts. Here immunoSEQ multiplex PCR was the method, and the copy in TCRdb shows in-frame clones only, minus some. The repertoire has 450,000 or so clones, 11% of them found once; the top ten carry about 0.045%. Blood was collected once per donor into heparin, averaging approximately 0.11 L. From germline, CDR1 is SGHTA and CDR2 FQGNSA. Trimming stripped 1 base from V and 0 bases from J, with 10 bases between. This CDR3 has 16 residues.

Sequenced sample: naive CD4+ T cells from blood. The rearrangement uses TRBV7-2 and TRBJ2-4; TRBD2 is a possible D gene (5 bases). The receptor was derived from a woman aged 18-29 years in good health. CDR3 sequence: CASSLDDGLAKNIQYF. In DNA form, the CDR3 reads TGTGCCAGCAGCTTAGACGACGGACTAGCCAAAAACATTCAGTACTTC.